This TCR beta chain was observed in a study of blood T cell repertoires in COVID-19. Study as a whole: Material from acute and convalescent COVID-19 was sourced from the United States, Italy and Spain. Sources were T cells, B-cell-depleted T cells, or PBMCs; the material itself was cDNA or gDNA.

There are 15 residues in the CDR3. Per the germline V gene, CDR1 is SQVTM and CDR2 is ANQGSEA. V was clipped by 3 bases and J by 5 bases; unmatched bases: 6. Clones were read by immunoSEQ multiplex PCR, and TCRdb kept only the in-frame ones, dropping some. This sample yields fewer than 300,000 clones, of which around 85% are seen a single time; approximately 12% belongs to the top ten. In Seattle, patients joined the study during active infection and were tracked longitudinally. The sample comprised peripheral blood. The receptor's source is a woman in her 30s with COVID-19, enrolled during active disease. The chain combines TRBV29-1 with TRBJ2-3, with TRBD2 identical over 12 bases. DNA of the CDR3: TGCAGCGTTGAGCTAGCGGGGGGGCCAGGAGATACGCAGTATTTT. Amino acids: CSVELAGGPGDTQYF.